This T cell receptor beta chain was recovered during a study of blood T cell repertoires in COVID-19. Study-level background: Samples taken during acute and convalescent COVID-19 were collected in the United States, Italy and Spain. In each case, the material was cDNA or gDNA derived from T cells, B-cell-depleted T cells, or PBMCs.

The length of the CDR3 is 14 residues. Germline V gene data show CDR1 as LGHDT and CDR2 as YNNKEL (reference sequence). The V end lost 6 bases, the J end lost 2 bases, and 13 bases lay between the germline ends. Original processing notes: It was from reference gene primer amplification that nucleated cell counts were estimated. The repertoire was sequenced with immunoSEQ multiplex PCR; TCRdb's copy has only in-frame clones and lacks some. V, J and clone size were drawn from that table, and D and trimming were deduced from the DNA. The repertoire consists of 150,000 to 200,000 clones, with over 80% occurring once and the leading ten covering about 10%.

Sequenced sample: peripheral blood. The source of this sequence is a woman of 80 years or more with active or convalescent COVID-19. The chain joins TRBV3-1 (or the pseudogene TRBV3-2) to TRBJ1-1; perhaps TRBD1 as D (5 bases). The CDR3 loop reads CASRYSGFNTEAFF. The CDR3 DNA is TGTGCCAGCAGATATTCAGGGTTTAACACTGAAGCTTTCTTT.